What follows are 6 T cell receptor beta chains derived from one specimen sequenced in a study of blood T cells in healthy people across ages. A second PCR of 7 to 11 cycles used a sample-barcoded 5' primer and a J-beta primer mix. TCRdb reprocessed the 5' RACE reads via MiXCR and lists one record per CDR3 protein. This sample has roughly 500,000 distinct CDR3 sequences, with approximately 30% found just once. Sequencing input: blood. The receptors shown here come from a woman in her 70s in good health.

This clonotype was seen more than once but under ten times. The rearrangement uses TRBV6-6 and TRBJ2-1; D remains unclear. There are 13 residues in the CDR3. V was clipped by 6 bases and J by 7 bases, with 13 bases between them. CDR1 MNHNY and CDR2 SVGAGI come from the germline V gene (reference sequence). CDR3 protein: CASSLIQENEQFF. For the CDR3, the DNA is TGTGCCAGCAGCCTTATCCAGGAGAATGAGCAGTTCTTC.

This chain joins TRBV11-1 and TRBJ1-6, with 8 bases aligning to TRBD1. V lost 1 base, J lost 10 bases, and 6 bases stayed unmatched. From germline, CDR1 is SGHAT and CDR2 FQDESV (reference sequence). The CDR3 spans 15 residues. Here the CDR3 reads CASSLGDRRGSPLHF. The CDR3 DNA reads as TGTGCCAGCAGCTTAGGGGACAGGAGAGGATCACCCCTCCACTTT.

This clonotype was picked up a small number of times. A much larger clone differs from this one at a single base, so this may be a read error. The J gene is TRBJ2-5, the V gene TRBV6-5; D is possibly TRBD2 (6 bases). V lost 8 bases, J lost 9 bases, and 19 bases lay in between. CDR1 and CDR2 from the germline V gene are MNHEY and SVGAGI. CDR3 length: 13 amino acids. DNA of the CDR3: TGTGCCAGCGGGGGACTGCGCATAGGGGCCCAGTACTTC. Translating gives CASGGLRIGAQYF.

This chain uses TRBV20-1 with TRBJ1-3; 9 bases are a match to TRBD1. CDR1 and CDR2 (germline): DFQATT, SNEGSKA (reference sequence). The CDR3 length is 15 residues. V lost 8 bases, J lost 3 bases, and 11 bases stayed unmatched. In nucleotides, the CDR3 is TGCAGTCCCCCAAGACAGGGGGGATATGGAAACACCATATATTTT. It yields the protein CSPPRQGGYGNTIYF.

In its sample, this clonotype was seen a few times. The V call is TRBV20-1, the J call TRBJ2-4, with D uncertain. CDR3 size: 14 residues. Trimming removed 3 bases from V and 0 bases from J, with 9 bases in between. The V gene's germline CDR1 is DFQATT and CDR2 SNEGSKA (reference sequence). The CDR3 loop reads CSARQSIAKNIQYF. CDR3 in DNA: TGCAGTGCTAGGCAGTCAATAGCCAAAAACATTCAGTACTTC.

This chain joins TRBV20-1 and TRBJ1-1; TRBD1 is a possible D gene (5 bases). Per germline, CDR1 DFQATT and CDR2 SNEGSKA (reference sequence). V was clipped by 8 bases and J by 1 base, with 11 bases between them. The CDR3 is 12 amino acids. The CDR3 region is CSFRVGNTEAFF. The CDR3 DNA is TGCAGTTTCAGGGTCGGGAACACTGAAGCTTTCTTT.